The T cell receptor (beta chain) under discussion was sequenced for a study of cytomegalovirus exposure and HLA in healthy donors. Broader study findings: Roughly uniform sequencing depth across donors was assumed, possibly incorrectly. A later analysis linked a missense DCLRE1C variant to TCR beta V- and J-gene trimming.

The PCR made use of 60 Vbeta and 13 Jbeta primers. The assay was immunoSEQ multiplex PCR, and TCRdb's table has in-frame clones only and misses some. Of about 170,000 clones listed, about 80% are singletons. As for this clone: As yet, its antigen is unknown.

The CDR3 sequence is 14 residues long. Germline assignment: CDR1 SGHDT and CDR2 YYEEEE. The V and J ends lost 7 bases and 6 bases respectively, with 16 bases between them. The receptor was isolated from a woman in her twenties or thirties in good health and CMV-seropositive. The sample taken for sequencing was PBMCs. This chain links TRBV5-6 with TRBJ1-4; possibly TRBD1 for D (5 bases). CDR3 sequence reads: CASRTQGGDEKLFF. The CDR3 DNA reads as TGTGCCAGCCGGACGCAGGGAGGGGATGAAAAACTGTTTTTT.